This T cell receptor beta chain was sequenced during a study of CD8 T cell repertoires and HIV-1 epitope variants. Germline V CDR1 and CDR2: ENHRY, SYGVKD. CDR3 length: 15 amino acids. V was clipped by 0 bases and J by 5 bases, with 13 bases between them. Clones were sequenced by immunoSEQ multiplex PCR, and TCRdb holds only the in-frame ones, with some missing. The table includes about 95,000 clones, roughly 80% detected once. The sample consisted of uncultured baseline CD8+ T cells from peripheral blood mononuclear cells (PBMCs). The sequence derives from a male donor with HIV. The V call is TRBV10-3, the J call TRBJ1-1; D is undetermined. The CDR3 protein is CAISESGKGQTEAFF. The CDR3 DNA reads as TGTGCCATCAGTGAGTCGGGGAAGGGTCAGACTGAAGCTTTCTTT.